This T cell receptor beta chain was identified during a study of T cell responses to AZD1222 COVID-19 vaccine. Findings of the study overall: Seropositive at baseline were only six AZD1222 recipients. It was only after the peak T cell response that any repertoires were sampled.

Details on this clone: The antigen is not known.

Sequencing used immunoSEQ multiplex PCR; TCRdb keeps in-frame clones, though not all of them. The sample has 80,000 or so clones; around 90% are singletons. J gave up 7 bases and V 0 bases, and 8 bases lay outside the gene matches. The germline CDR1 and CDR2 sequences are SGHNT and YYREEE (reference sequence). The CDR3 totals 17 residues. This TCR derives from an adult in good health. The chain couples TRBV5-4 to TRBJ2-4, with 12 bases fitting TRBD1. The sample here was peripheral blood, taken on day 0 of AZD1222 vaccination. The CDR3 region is CASSLGDRDRGHNIQYF. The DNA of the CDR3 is TGTGCCAGCAGCTTGGGCGACCGGGACAGGGGGCATAACATTCAGTACTTC.